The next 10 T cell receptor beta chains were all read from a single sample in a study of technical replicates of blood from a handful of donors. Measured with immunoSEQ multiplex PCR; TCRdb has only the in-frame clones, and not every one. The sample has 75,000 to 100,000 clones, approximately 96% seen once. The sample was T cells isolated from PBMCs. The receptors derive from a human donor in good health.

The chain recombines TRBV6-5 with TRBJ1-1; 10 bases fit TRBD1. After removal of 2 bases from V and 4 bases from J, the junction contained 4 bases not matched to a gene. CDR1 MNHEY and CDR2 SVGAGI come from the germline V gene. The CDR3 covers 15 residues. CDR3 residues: CASSYDRDRGTEAFF. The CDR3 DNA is TGTGCCAGCAGTTACGACCGGGACAGGGGCACTGAAGCTTTCTTT.

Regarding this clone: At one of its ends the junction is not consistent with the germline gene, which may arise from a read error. CDR3 bases: TGTGCCAGCAGCCTAGAGGCTAGCGGGAGGACTGAGCAGTTCTTC. Protein product: CASSLEASGRTEQFF. This rearrangement joins TRBV11-3 to TRBJ2-1; 11 bases fit TRBD2. This CDR3 contains 15 residues. Germline V gene data show CDR1 as SGHNT and CDR2 as YENEEA. Full variable domain (outside the CDR3, taken from reference TRBV11-3 and TRBJ2-1): EAGVVQSPRYKIIEKKQPVAFWCNPISGHNTLYWYLQNLGQGPELLIRYENEEAVDDSQLPKDRFSAERLKGVDSTLKIQPAELGDSAVYLCASSLEASGRTEQFFGPGTRLTVL.

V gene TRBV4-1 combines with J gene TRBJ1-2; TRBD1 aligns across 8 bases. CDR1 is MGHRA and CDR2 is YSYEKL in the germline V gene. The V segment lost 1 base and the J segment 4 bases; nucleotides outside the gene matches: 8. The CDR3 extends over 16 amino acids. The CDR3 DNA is TGCGCCAGCAGCCAAGCTGAGGTAGACAGGGGCTATGGCTACACCTTC. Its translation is CASSQAEVDRGYGYTF.

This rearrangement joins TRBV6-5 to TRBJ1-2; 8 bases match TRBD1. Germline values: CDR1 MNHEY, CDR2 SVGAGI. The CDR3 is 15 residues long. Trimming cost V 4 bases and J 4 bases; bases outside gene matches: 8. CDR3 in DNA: TGTGCCAGCAGTTTACAATCACAGGGGGGCTATGGCTACACCTTC. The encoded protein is CASSLQSQGGYGYTF.

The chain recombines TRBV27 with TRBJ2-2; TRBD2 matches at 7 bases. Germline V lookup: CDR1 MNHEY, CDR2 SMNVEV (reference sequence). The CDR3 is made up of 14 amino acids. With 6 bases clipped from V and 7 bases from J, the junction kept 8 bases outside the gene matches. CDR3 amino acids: CASSPGLGNGELFF. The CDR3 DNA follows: TGTGCCAGCAGCCCAGGACTAGGGAACGGGGAGCTGTTTTTT.

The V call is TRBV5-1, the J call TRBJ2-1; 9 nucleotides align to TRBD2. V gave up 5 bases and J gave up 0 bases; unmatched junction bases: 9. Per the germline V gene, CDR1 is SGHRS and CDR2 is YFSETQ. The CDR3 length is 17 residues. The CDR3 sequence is CASRRLAGSYSYNEQFF. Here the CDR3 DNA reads TGCGCCAGCAGGCGTCTAGCGGGAAGCTACTCCTACAATGAGCAGTTCTTC.

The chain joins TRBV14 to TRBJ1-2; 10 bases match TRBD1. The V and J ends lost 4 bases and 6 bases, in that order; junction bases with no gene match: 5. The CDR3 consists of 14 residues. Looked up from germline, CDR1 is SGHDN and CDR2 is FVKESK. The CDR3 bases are TGTGCCAGCAGCCGAACAGGGACAGGGGATGGCTACACCTTC. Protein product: CASSRTGTGDGYTF.

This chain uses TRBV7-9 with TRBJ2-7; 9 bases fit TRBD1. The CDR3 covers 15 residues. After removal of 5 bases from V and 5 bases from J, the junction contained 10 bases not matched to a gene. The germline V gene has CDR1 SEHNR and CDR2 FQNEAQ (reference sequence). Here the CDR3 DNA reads TGTGCCAGCAGCCCCCCGGGACAGGGCGTCGACGAGCAGTACTTC. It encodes CASSPPGQGVDEQYF.

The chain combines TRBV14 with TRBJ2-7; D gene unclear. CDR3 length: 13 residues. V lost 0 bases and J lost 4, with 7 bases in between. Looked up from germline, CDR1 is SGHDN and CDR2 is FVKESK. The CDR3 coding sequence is TGTGCCAGCAGCCAAGATGTGTTATACGAGCAGTACTTC. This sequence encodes CASSQDVLYEQYF.

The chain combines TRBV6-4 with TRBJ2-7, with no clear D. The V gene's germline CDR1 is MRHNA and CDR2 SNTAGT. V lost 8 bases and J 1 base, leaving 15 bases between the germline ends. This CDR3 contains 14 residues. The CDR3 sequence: CASSIGPGSYEQYF. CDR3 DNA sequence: TGTGCCAGCTCGATCGGCCCAGGATCCTACGAGCAGTACTTC.